The present T cell receptor (beta chain) was sequenced within a study of monozygotic twins with inflammatory bowel disease (dated by TCRdb to 2018 to 2020). For the wider study: The full study comprised approximately 28 monozygotic twin pairs: nine German pairs (four IBD-concordant, five IBD-discordant) and 19 IBD-discordant Danish pairs. Each individual had, on average, about 151 000 unique TCRalpha sequences and 181 000 unique TCRbeta sequences available for analysis. The search for disease-associated traits relied mainly on comparing IBD patients with their genetically identical healthy co-twins within discordant pairs. Paper-wide results and their limitations: Different T cell subtypes could not be distinguished in the analysis. Fewer clonotypes were shared with other individuals by IBD patients than by healthy twins, most markedly in patients showing signs of disease activity. No single strong signal or clonotype linked to IBD turned up in the results, so the idea that one exists was not supported. Repertoire similarity did not differ between concordant and discordant twins, which could be due to limited statistical power. Because patients received different immunosuppressive treatments, the repertoires may have picked up extra background noise and variability between individuals. Measured by the inverse Simpson index, TCRbeta repertoire diversity was lower in IBD patients than in their healthy co-twins.

Concerning this clonotype itself: What this receptor recognizes is not known.

Counted from cysteine to phenylalanine, this CDR3 has 14 amino acids. No DNA is given. CDR1 SGHRS and CDR2 YFSETQ were looked up in the germline V gene. A roughly 2.5 ml peripheral blood sample was drawn into PAXgene tubes per donor and stored at -80°C. Without T cell sorting, total RNA was isolated from whole blood using the PAXgene blood miRNA kit on an automated QIAcube. Peripheral blood from monozygotic twin pairs, either concordant or discordant for inflammatory bowel disease, underwent deep TCRalpha and TCRbeta repertoire profiling that used unique molecular barcoding. Smoking habits were recorded for all twin pairs, with individuals classified as current, former or never smokers. Receptor libraries were prepared by 5' RACE. The input for every TCR library was approximately 3,500 ng of total RNA. For each sample, cDNA synthesis with SMARTScribe reverse transcriptase was split into eight separate reactions. During cDNA synthesis, template switching was used to introduce unique molecular identifiers that contained a 6-nucleotide sample barcode. Amplification of TCRalpha and TCRbeta cDNA involved two nested PCRs of roughly 16 and 10 cycles, and each PCR was followed by bead purification. Before amplification, the cDNA was both treated with uracil DNA-glycosylase and purified with the QIAquick PCR purification kit. In the second PCR, Illumina TruSeq-compatible adapters and sample-specific barcodes were added. Library quality and concentration were checked on TapeStation and Qubit, and libraries were pooled at 5 ng each. The pooled libraries were sequenced with 2 x 100 bp reads and custom sequencing primers on an Illumina HiSeq2500 single-index Rapid Run. The paper's data handling went like this. PCR and sequencing errors were corrected by UMI-based consensus assembly using MiGEC version 1.2.6. V(D)J alignment, clonotype assembly and CDR3 extraction were performed with MiXCR version 2.1.1. Normalisation of gene usage, clonotype sharing and MAIT/NKT TCR abundance was achieved by analysing the top 1000, 10 000 and 20 000 clonotypes per sample. Diversity was computed as the inverse Simpson index with the vegan R package after downsampling to 27 000 UMIs. Statistical testing used paired Mann-Whitney U tests on the discordant twin pairs and applied Benjamini-Hochberg correction for multiple testing. One entry per CDR3 protein sequence results from the TCRdb reprocessing of the reads, with DNA left out. TCRdb's processing, not the study's, gives the V and J calls here. The sample table gives 300,000 to 400,000 distinct CDR3 sequences. The top ten clones comprise around 2% of the sample.

The sequence is built from TRBV5-1 and TRBJ2-7; with no DNA, the TCRdb D assignment of TRBD2 cannot be verified. This TCR was recovered from a human donor with ulcerative colitis or Crohn's disease, or a healthy co-twin of an affected twin (not recorded which). Sequencing was done on a sample of blood. CDR3 reads: CASSVSSGTYEQYF.